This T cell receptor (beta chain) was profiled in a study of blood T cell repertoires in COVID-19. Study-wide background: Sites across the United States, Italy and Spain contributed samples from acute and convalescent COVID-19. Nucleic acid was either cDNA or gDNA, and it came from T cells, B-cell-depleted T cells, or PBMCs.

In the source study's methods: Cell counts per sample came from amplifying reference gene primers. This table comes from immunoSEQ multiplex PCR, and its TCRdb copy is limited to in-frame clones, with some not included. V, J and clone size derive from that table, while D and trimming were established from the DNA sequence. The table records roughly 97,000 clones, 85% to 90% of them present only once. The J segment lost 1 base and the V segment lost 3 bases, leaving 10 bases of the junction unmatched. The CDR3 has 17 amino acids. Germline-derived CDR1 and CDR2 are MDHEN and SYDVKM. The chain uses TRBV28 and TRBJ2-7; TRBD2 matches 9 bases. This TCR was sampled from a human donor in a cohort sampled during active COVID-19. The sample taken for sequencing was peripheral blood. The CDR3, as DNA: TGTGCCAGCAGTTTGTCACAGGGTACTAGCGGGTCCTACGAGCAGTACTTC. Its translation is CASSLSQGTSGSYEQYF. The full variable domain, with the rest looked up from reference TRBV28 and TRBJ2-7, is DVKVTQSSRYLVKRTGEKVFLECVQDMDHENMFWYRQDPGLGLRLIYFSYDVKMKEKGDIPEGYSVSREKKERFSLILESASTNQTSMYLCASSLSQGTSGSYEQYFGPGTRLTVT.